The T cell receptor beta chain described here comes from a study of CD8 T cells in ankylosing spondylitis (dated by TCRdb to 2015 to 2018). For the study in its entirety: The study set out to find disease-linked TCR variants by profiling T cell receptor beta repertoires in ankylosing spondylitis patients and healthy donors. The full study cohort comprised around 25 ankylosing spondylitis patients and approximately 100 healthy donors. Peripheral blood samples were taken, and synovial fluid was additionally collected from ankylosing spondylitis patients.

Study-level results and caveats: The disease-linked clones were reported as significantly enriched in matched synovial fluid samples from ankylosing spondylitis patients. In peripheral blood, the disease-linked clones were found at relatively low frequencies and had a CD8+ phenotype. Some motif variants were previously reported in synovial fluid and blood of reactive arthritis patients, suggesting common disease-initiation mechanisms. Blood from ankylosing spondylitis patients appeared to be characterized by a TCR beta motif made up of eight highly homologous amino acid variants.

This clonotype was counted ten times or more. Its specific antigen is unknown. The input lacks base qualities; no much larger clone sits a single base away. For sequencing, an Illumina HiSeq 2500 was employed. Quantitative 5'-RACE with molecular barcodes was used to prepare TCR beta libraries. Per the original workflow: To identify disease-linked TCR variants, a new computational method was used, one built on a probabilistic model of VDJ rearrangement. TCRdb trimmed public reads at Q25 via fastp, called clones via MiXCR and kept in-frame beta chains. CDR3 protein sequences are deduplicated, and each keeps its most common genes and DNA. The V and J calls come from TCRdb's annotation, not from the publication. This sample lists 750,000 to 850,000 distinct CDR3 sequences; about an eighth were detected once. Less than 0.65% of the sample comes from the top ten. Including cysteine and phenylalanine, the CDR3 has 12 amino acids. Of all the DNA, just the CDR3 is kept, 36 bases in frame from base 1. Reading the germline V gene (reference sequence) gives CDR1 DFQATT and CDR2 SNEGSKA. V lost 6 bases and J lost 3 bases; the stretch between them is 12 bases long.

In this chain, TRBV20-1 is recombined with TRBJ2-7; TRBD1 is perhaps the D gene, given 6 matching bases. Sequencing input: blood, either unsorted or a sorted T cell fraction (not recorded which). The TCR sequence derives from a male donor with ankylosing spondylitis. Read as DNA, the sequence is TGCAGTGCCTTTGGACAGTTCTACGAGCAGTACTTC. Its protein is CSAFGQFYEQYF.